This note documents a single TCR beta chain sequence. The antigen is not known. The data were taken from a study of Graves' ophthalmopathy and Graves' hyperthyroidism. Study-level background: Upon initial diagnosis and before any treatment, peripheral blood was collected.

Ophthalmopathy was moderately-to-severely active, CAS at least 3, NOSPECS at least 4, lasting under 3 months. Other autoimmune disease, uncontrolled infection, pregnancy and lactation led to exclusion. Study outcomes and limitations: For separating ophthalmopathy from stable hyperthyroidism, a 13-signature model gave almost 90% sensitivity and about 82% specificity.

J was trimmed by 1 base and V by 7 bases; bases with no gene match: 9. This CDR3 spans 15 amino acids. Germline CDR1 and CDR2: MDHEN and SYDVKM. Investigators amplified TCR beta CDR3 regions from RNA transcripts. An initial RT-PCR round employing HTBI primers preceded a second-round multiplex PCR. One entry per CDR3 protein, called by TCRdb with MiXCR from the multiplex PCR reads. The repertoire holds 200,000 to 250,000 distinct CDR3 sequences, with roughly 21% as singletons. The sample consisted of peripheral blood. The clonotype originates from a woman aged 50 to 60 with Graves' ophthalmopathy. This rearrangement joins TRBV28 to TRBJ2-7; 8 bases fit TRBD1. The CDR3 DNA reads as TGTGCCAGCAACAGTGGCGGACAGGGATCCTACGAGCAGTACTTC. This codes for CASNSGGQGSYEQYF.